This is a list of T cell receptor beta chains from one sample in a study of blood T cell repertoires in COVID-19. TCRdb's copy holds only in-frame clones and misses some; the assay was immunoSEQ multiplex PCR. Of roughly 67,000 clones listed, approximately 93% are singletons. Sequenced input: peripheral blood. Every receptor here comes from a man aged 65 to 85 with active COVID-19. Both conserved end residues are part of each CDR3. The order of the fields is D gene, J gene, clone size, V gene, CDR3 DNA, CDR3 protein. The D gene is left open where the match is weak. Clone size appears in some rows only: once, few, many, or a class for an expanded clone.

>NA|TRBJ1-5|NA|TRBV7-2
TGTGCCAGCAGCTCCAGGGGTCAGCTTCAGCCCCAGCATTTT
CASSSRGQLQPQHF
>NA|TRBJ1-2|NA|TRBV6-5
TGTGCCAGCACTCTACGCCCAGGGTCAAACTATGGCTACACCTTC
CASTLRPGSNYGYTF
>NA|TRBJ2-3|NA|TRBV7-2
TGTGCCAGCAGCTTGTTAACTCGCTCAGATACGCAGTATTTT
CASSLLTRSDTQYF
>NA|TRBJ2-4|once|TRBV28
TGTGCCAGCAGCTCCCCACAGGCGATAGCCAAAAACATTCAGTACTTC
CASSSPQAIAKNIQYF
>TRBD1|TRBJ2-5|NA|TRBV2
TGTGCCAGCTACCAGGGGGTTCAAGAGACCCAGTACTTC
CASYQGVQETQYF
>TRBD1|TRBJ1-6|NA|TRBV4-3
TGCGCCAGCAGCCAAGACAGGGGGTCGTGGGCACCCCTCCACTTT
CASSQDRGSWAPLHF
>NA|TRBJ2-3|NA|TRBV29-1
TGCAGCGCCGAGGGCGGGGCACCCACAGATACGCAGTATTTT
CSAEGGAPTDTQYF
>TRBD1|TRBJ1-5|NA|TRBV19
TGTGCCAGTAGTCCACAGGGGAATAGCAATCAGCCCCAGCATTTT
CASSPQGNSNQPQHF
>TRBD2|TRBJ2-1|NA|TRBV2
TGTGCCAGCAGGCGGGCTAGCGGGGGTAATAATGAGCAGTTCTTC
CASRRASGGNNEQFF
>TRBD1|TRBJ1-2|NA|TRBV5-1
TGCGCCAGCAGCTTTCTTACCGGGACAGCGTCCAACGGGTATGGCTACACCTTC
CASSFLTGTASNGYGYTF
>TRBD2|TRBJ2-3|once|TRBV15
TGTGCCACCAGCGCAAGACTAGCGGGGGGGGCAGGGACGCAGTATTTT
CATSARLAGGAGTQYF
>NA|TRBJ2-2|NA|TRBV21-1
TGTGCCAGCAGCAAAGTCGAGCGGGACACCGGGGAGCTGTTTTTT
CASSKVERDTGELFF
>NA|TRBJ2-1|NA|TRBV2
TGTGCCAGCAGGAGGGGGGGCTCCTACAATGAGCAGTTCTTC
CASRRGGSYNEQFF
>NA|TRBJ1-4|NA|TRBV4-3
TGCGCCAGCGGCCCCCAGGCGGTAGGGGGAAGTGAAAAACTGTTTTTT
CASGPQAVGGSEKLFF
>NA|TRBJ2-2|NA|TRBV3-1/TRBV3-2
TGTGCCAGCAGCCAAGTTTGGGCCAGGGCTCGCACCGGGGAGCTGTTTTTT
CASSQVWARARTGELFF
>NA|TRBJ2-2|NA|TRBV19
TGTGCCAGTAGTATCCGGACAGCGAACACCGGGGAGCTGTTTTTT
CASSIRTANTGELFF
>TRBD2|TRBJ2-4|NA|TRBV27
TGTGCCAGCAGTTTACCGGGAGGTACTATAGCCAAAAACATTCAGTACTTC
CASSLPGGTIAKNIQYF
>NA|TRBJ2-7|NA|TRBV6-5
TGTGCCAGCAGCCCGACCAGGGATTCCTACGAGCAGTACTTC
CASSPTRDSYEQYF
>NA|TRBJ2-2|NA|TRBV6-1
TGTGCCAGCAATGATTTTAGGCCTTCGTTGAGGACCGGGGAGCTGTTTTTT
CASNDFRPSLRTGELFF
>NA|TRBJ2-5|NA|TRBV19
TGTGCCAGTAGGGGCACTAGTGATACTAGAGAGACCCAGTACTTC
CASRGTSDTRETQYF
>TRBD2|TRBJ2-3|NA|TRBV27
TGTGCCAGCAGCCCCCTCCGGGGGGGCATAGATACGCAGTATTTT
CASSPLRGGIDTQYF
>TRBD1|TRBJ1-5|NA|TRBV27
TGTGCCAGCAGGGCGACAGGGCTTGCGGGCAATCAGCCCCAGCATTTT
CASRATGLAGNQPQHF
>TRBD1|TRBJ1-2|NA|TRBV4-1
TGCGCCAGCAGCCCGGGAACAGGGGGCGCCGGTGGCTACACCTTC
CASSPGTGGAGGYTF
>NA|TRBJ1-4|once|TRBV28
TGTGCCAGCAGTAGCGGGGTCGAGAGTGGAAAACTGTTTTTT
CASSSGVESGKLFF
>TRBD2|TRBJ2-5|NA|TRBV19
TGTGCCAGTAGTTTAGGACTAGCGGGGGGCTTTCAAGAGACCCAGTACTTC
CASSLGLAGGFQETQYF
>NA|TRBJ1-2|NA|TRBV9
TGTGCCAGCAGCGAGAGACAGGCGCTCTCAGCTAACTATGGCTACACCTTC
CASSERQALSANYGYTF
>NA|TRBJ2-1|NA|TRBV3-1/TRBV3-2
TGTGCCAGCAGCCCTGCAGAAGTGCTGTTCTTC
CASSPAEVLFF
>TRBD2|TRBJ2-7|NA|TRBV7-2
TGTGCCAGCAGCTTACGTCCCGGGACTAGCGGGTACGAGCAGTACTTC
CASSLRPGTSGYEQYF
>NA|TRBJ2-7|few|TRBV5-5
TGTGCCAGCAGCCAAGGACAGGGAGGGAACTACGAGCAGTACTTC
CASSQGQGGNYEQYF
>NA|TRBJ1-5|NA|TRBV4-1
TGCGCCAGCAGCCAAGATCTAAGTCAGCCCCAGCATTTT
CASSQDLSQPQHF
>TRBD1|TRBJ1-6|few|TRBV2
TGTGCCAGCACGGGGACAGGGGATTCACCCCTCCACTTT
CASTGTGDSPLHF
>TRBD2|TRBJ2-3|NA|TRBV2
TGTGCCAGCAGTGAAGCCCAGCGGGGGGACTTAGATACGCAGTATTTT
CASSEAQRGDLDTQYF
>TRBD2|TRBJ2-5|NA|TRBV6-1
TGTGCCAGCAGTGAATATGGGGGACTACCACAAGAGACCCAGTACTTC
CASSEYGGLPQETQYF
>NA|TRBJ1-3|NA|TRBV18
TGTGCCAGCTCACAGTCAGGCAGCTCTGGAAACACCATATATTTT
CASSQSGSSGNTIYF
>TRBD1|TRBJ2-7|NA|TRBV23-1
TGCGCCAGCAGTCAGAGGAAGGGGTGGGACAGGGCCTACGAGCAGTACTTC
CASSQRKGWDRAYEQYF
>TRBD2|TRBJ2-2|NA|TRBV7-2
TGTGCCAGCAGAGCCGTGGGTAGCGGGGGGGGCACCGGGGAGCTGTTTTTT
CASRAVGSGGGTGELFF
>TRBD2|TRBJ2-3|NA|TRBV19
TGTGCCAGTAGTCGAGGACTAGCGGATCCTCCTAGCACAGATACGCAGTATTTT
CASSRGLADPPSTDTQYF
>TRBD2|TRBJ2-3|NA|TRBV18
TGTGCCAGCACGCGGGGGGCCGGGACAGATACGCAGTATTTT
CASTRGAGTDTQYF
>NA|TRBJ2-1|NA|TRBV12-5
TGTGCTAGTGGTTTGTTGGCCTATCCTCGGGATGAGCAGTTCTTC
CASGLLAYPRDEQFF
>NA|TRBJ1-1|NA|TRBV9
TGTGCCAGCAGCGTAGGCCCCTTGGGGGGGAACACTGAAGCTTTCTTT
CASSVGPLGGNTEAFF
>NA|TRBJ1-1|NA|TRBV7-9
TGTGCCAGCAGCTTAGTGAGGAACACTGAAGCTTTCTTT
CASSLVRNTEAFF
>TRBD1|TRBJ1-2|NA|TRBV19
TGTGCCATTGGGACAGGGGGCAGTTATGGCTACACCTTC
CAIGTGGSYGYTF
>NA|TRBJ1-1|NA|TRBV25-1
TGTGCCAGCAGTGAATCCTTCCGAGACAAACCGACTGAAGCTTTCTTT
CASSESFRDKPTEAFF
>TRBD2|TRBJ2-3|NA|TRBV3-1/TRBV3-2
TGTGCCAGCAGCCATAGACTAGCGGGGGGCGTCACAGATACGCAGTATTTT
CASSHRLAGGVTDTQYF
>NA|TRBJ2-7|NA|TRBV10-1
TGCGCTATAACGAACAGCGCCAGGGGGGATTCCTACGAGCAGTACTTC
CAITNSARGDSYEQYF
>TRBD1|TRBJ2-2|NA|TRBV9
TGTGCCAGCAGCCCACTTGGGACAGATCACACCGGGGAGCTGTTTTTT
CASSPLGTDHTGELFF
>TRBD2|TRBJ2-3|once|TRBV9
TGTGCCAGTAAAAAGGGCGGGGGGGTCACAGATACGCAGTATTTT
CASKKGGGVTDTQYF
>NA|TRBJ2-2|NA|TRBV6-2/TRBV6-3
TGTGCCAGCAGTTATCGCTTTGGGGGGTTGAACACCGGGGAGCTGTTTTTT
CASSYRFGGLNTGELFF
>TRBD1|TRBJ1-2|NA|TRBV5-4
TGTGCCAGCAGCTTGGACAGGGGGCTTTATGGCTACACCTTC
CASSLDRGLYGYTF
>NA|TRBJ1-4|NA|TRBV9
TGTGCCAGCAACCCGGGCCTAGCCGTTGAAAAACTGTTTTTT
CASNPGLAVEKLFF
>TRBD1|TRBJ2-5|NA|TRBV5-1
TGCGCCAGCAGCTTACTCCCGGGACAGGGGTTTAAGATTACGGAGACCCAGTACTTC
CASSLLPGQGFKITETQYF
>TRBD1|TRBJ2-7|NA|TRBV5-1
TGCGCCAGCAGTTGGACGGGACAGGGGGCGCGTGAGCAGTACTTC
CASSWTGQGAREQYF
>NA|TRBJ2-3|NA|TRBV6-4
TGTGCCAGCAGTGACCTTATGGGGGGAGATACGCAGTATTTT
CASSDLMGGDTQYF